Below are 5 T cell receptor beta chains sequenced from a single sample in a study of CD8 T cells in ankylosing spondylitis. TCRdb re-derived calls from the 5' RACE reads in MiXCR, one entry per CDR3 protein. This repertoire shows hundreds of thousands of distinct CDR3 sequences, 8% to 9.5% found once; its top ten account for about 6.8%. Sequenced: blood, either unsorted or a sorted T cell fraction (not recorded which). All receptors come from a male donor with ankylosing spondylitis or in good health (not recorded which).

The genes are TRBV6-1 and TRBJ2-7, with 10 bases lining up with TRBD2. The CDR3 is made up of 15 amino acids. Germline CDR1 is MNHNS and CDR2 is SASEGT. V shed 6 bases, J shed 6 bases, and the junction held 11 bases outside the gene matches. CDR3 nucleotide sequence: TGTGCCAGCAGAGATTCGGGACTAGCGTTAGCCGAGCAGTACTTC. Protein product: CASRDSGLALAEQYF.

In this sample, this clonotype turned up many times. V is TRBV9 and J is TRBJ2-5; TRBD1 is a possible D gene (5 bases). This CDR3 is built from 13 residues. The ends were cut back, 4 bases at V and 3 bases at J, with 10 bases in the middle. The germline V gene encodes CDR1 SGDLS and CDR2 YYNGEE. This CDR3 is CASSPEGEETQYF. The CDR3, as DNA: TGTGCCAGCAGCCCCGAAGGGGAAGAGACCCAGTACTTC.

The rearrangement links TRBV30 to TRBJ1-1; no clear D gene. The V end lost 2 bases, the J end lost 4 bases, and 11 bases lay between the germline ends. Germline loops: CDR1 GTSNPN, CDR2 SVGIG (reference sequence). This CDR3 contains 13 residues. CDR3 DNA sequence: TGTGCCTGGAGTTTGGGCAGCGGCACTGAAGCTTTCTTT. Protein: CAWSLGSGTEAFF.

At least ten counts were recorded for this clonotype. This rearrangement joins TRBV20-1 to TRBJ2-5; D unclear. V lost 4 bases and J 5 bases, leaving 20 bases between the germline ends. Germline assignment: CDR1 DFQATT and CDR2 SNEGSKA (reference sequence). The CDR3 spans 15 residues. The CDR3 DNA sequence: TGCAGTGCTACTCCTTGGGGATCTCACGAGGAGACCCAGTACTTC. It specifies CSATPWGSHEETQYF.

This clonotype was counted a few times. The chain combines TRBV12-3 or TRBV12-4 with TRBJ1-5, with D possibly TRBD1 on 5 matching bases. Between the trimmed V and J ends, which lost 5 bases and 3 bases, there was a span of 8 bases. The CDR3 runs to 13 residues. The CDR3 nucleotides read TGTGCCAGCAGTACAGGAGTCAATCAGCCCCAGCATTTT. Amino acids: CASSTGVNQPQHF.